Below are 15 T cell receptor beta chains sequenced from a single sample in a study of blood T cell repertoires in COVID-19. The table came from immunoSEQ multiplex PCR; TCRdb's copy has only in-frame clones and leaves some out. The sample includes 400,000 to 500,000 clones, about 88% of them seen just once. The sample consisted of PBMCs or T cells enriched from blood (not recorded which). The receptors come from a woman under 30 who had been exposed to COVID-19.

This clone appeared a single time. V is TRBV28 and J is TRBJ1-2, with D possibly TRBD1 on 5 matching bases. V shed 6 bases and J shed 6 bases, with 14 bases lying between them. This CDR3 is 13 amino acids long. CDR1 is MDHEN and CDR2 is SYDVKM in the germline V gene. The CDR3 is CASSPGGVNGYTF. CDR3 DNA sequence: TGTGCCAGCAGCCCAGGAGGGGTTAATGGCTACACCTTC.

The genes are TRBV28 and TRBJ2-1, with 15 bases lining up with TRBD2. Trimming cost V 10 bases and J 8 bases; bases outside gene matches: 3. CDR3 length: 13 amino acids. Germline V gives CDR1 MDHEN, CDR2 SYDVKM. CDR3 nucleotide sequence: TGTGCCACCTGGACTAGCGGGAGGGATGAGCAGTTCTTC. Amino acids: CATWTSGRDEQFF.

This rearrangement joins TRBV5-1 to TRBJ1-2, with a weak D call TRBD1 (6 bases). V gave up 1 base and J gave up 5 bases, with 21 bases separating them. This CDR3 is 17 amino acids long. Germline-derived CDR1 and CDR2 are SGHRS and YFSETQ. The CDR3 DNA reads TGCGCCAGCAGCTTGTGGTCACCGGGACAAATTTCGTATGGCTACACCTTC. Its translation: CASSLWSPGQISYGYTF.

The chain is built from TRBV6-6 and TRBJ2-7; tentative D call: TRBD2 (7 bases). Deletions cut 5 bases from V and 0 bases from J, with 23 bases between. The length of the CDR3 is 18 residues. Looked up from germline, CDR1 is MNHNY and CDR2 is SVGAGI (reference sequence). DNA for the CDR3: TGTGCCAGCAGTCAATCGGTGGGGAGGGGGGACTACTCCTACGAGCAGTACTTC. Translating it yields CASSQSVGRGDYSYEQYF.

V gene TRBV5-6 combines with J gene TRBJ2-1; 7 bases match TRBD2. The J segment lost 6 bases and the V segment lost 1 base, leaving 4 bases of the junction unmatched. Germline assignment: CDR1 SGHDT and CDR2 YYEEEE. CDR3 size: 14 residues. For the CDR3, the DNA is TGTGCCAGCAGCTTGCCCGGGACTACCAATGAGCAGTTCTTC. This codes for CASSLPGTTNEQFF.

V and J are TRBV7-2 and TRBJ2-3, with no clear D. The length of the CDR3 is 13 residues. In germline, CDR1 is SGHTA, CDR2 FQGNSA. Deletions cut 2 bases from V and 4 bases from J, with 7 bases between. This CDR3 is CASSLSPPDTQYF. CDR3 bases: TGTGCCAGCAGCTTAAGCCCTCCAGATACGCAGTATTTT.

Only one count was recorded for this clone. This chain links TRBV7-2 with TRBJ1-1, with a tentative D call TRBD1 (5 bases). The germline CDR1 and CDR2 sequences are SGHTA and FQGNSA. The V and J ends lost 0 bases and 4 bases respectively, with 12 bases between them. This CDR3 is built from 15 residues. CDR3 sequence reads: CASSLAQFGGTEAFF. For the CDR3, the DNA is TGTGCCAGCAGCTTAGCCCAGTTCGGGGGCACTGAAGCTTTCTTT.

The rearrangement uses TRBV7-9 and TRBJ2-5; TRBD2 matches 7 bases. Germline lookup yields CDR1 SEHNR and CDR2 FQNEAQ (reference sequence). The CDR3 contains 14 residues. The V segment lost 5 bases and the J segment 5 bases; nucleotides outside the gene matches: 8. In DNA form, the CDR3 reads TGTGCCAGCAGCCTCGGCCTAGCGGACGAGACCCAGTACTTC. Translated, it gives CASSLGLADETQYF.

The chain employs TRBV14 and TRBJ2-3; 7 bases are a match to TRBD2. Germline loops: CDR1 SGHDN, CDR2 FVKESK. With V trimmed by 2 bases and J by 10 bases, 6 bases remained unmatched. This CDR3 is built from 13 residues. For the CDR3, the DNA is TGTGCCAGCAGCCAAATGGGAGGGACTTCGCAGTATTTT. This codes for CASSQMGGTSQYF.

This rearrangement joins TRBV11-1 to TRBJ2-7, with TRBD2 identical over 7 bases. V dropped 5 bases and J dropped 0; count of bases not matched to a gene: 10. Germline V gives CDR1 SGHAT, CDR2 FQDESV (reference sequence). The CDR3 length is 16 residues. This CDR3 is CASSRFSGASSYEQYF. The DNA of the CDR3 is TGTGCCAGCAGCCGTTTCAGCGGGGCAAGCTCCTACGAGCAGTACTTC.

The rearrangement joins TRBV5-6 to TRBJ2-6; TRBD1 might be the D (5 bases). Germline values: CDR1 SGHDT, CDR2 YYEEEE. The CDR3 has 16 residues. V was trimmed by 2 bases and J by 2 bases, leaving 11 bases between them. The CDR3 spells CASSFWGKTGANVLTF. The CDR3 bases are TGTGCCAGCAGCTTTTGGGGCAAGACTGGGGCCAACGTCCTGACTTTC.

The chain carries TRBV27 and TRBJ1-4; D remains unclear. Germline V lookup: CDR1 MNHEY, CDR2 SMNVEV (reference sequence). The V and J ends lost 6 bases and 5 bases respectively, with 13 bases between them. This CDR3 contains 14 residues. The CDR3 spells CASRSGGGNEKLFF. In DNA form, the CDR3 reads TGTGCCAGCAGATCTGGAGGCGGAAATGAAAAACTGTTTTTT. Full variable domain (outside the CDR3, taken from reference TRBV27 and TRBJ1-4): EAQVTQNPRYLITVTGKKLTVTCSQNMNHEYMSWYRQDPGLGLRQIYYSMNVEVTDKGDVPEGYKVSRKEKRNFPLILESPSPNQTSLYFCASRSGGGNEKLFFGSGTQLSVL.

DNA for the CDR3: TGTGCCAGCAGTTACGGGTGGAGGGACTACGAGCAGTACTTC. It yields the protein CASSYGWRDYEQYF. This sequence joins TRBV6-5 and TRBJ2-7, with a weak D call TRBD2 (6 bases). V lost 2 bases to trimming and J lost 3 bases, with 11 bases between them. Germline assignment: CDR1 MNHEY and CDR2 SVGAGI. The CDR3 has 14 residues.

The rearrangement uses TRBV28 and TRBJ1-5, with unresolved D. This CDR3 contains 14 residues. CDR1 and CDR2 from the germline V gene are MDHEN and SYDVKM. V lost 3 bases to trimming and J lost 1 base, with 7 bases between them. The DNA of the CDR3 is TGTGCCAGCAGTTTTCCCAGAAGCAATCAGCCCCAGCATTTT. Its protein product is CASSFPRSNQPQHF.

V is TRBV7-8 and J is TRBJ1-1; D unresolved. Germline V CDR1 and CDR2: SGHVS, FQNEAQ. This CDR3 has 14 amino acids. V was shortened by 5 bases and J by 1 base, with 11 bases between the two germline ends. CDR3 nucleotide sequence: TGTGCCAGCAGCCTCCCTAACCCGAACACTGAAGCTTTCTTT. Amino acids: CASSLPNPNTEAFF.